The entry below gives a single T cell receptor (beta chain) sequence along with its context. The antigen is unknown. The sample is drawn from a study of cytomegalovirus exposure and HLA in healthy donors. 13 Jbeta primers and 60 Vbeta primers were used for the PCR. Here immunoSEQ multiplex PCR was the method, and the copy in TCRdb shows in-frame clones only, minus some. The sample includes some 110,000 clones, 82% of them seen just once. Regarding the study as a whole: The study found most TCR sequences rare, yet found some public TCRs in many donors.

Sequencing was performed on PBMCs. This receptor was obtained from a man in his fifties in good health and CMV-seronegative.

CDR3 sequence reads: CASSLIAGPRGEQFF. The CDR3 region has the DNA TGTGCCAGCAGCCTAATAGCGGGACCGCGGGGGGAGCAGTTCTTC. The chain joins TRBV11-3 to TRBJ2-1; TRBD2 aligns across 8 bases. The V segment lost 5 bases and the J segment 10 bases; nucleotides outside the gene matches: 13. This CDR3 is 15 amino acids long. Germline CDR1 SGHNT, CDR2 YENEEA.